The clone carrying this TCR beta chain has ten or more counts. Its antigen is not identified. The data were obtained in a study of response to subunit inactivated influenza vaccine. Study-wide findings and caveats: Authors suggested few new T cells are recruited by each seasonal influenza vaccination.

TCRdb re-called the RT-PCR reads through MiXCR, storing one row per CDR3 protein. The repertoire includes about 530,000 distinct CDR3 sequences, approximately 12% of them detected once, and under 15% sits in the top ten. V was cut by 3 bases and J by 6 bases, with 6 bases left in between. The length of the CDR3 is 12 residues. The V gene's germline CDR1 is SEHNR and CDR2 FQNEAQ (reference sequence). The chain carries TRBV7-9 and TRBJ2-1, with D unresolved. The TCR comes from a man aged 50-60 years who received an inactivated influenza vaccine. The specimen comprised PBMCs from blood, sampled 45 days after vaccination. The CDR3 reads CASSFAGNEQFF. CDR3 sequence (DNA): TGTGCCAGCAGCTTTGCAGGCAATGAGCAGTTCTTC.